These 30 T cell receptor beta chains came from one sample sequenced in a study of T cells in Graves' hyperthyroidism and ophthalmopathy. Amplified regions were TCR beta CDR3 sequences from RNA transcripts. First-round RT-PCR of the TCR CDR3 relied on the HTBI primer set. Via MiXCR, TCRdb re-called the multiplex PCR reads, giving one row per CDR3 protein. The sample consists of 200,000 to 250,000 distinct CDR3 sequences, less than 20% of them appearing once. The source material was blood. The receptors shown here come from a woman in her forties or fifties with Graves' hyperthyroidism.

The chain has TRBV15 and TRBJ2-1; either TRBD1 or TRBD2 may fit D (6 bases each). CDR1 is LNHNV, CDR2 YYDKDF, per germline (reference sequence). Trimming removed 0 bases at V and 15 bases at J, with 15 bases between. The CDR3 covers 13 residues. The CDR3 bases are TGTGCCACCAGCAGAGATGCGGGGCCCAGGGGGTTCTTC. Translated, it gives CATSRDAGPRGFF.

This clonotype has at least ten counts. V usage is TRBV19 and J usage is TRBJ1-1, with D hard to call. Germline lookup yields CDR1 LNHDA and CDR2 SQIVND (reference sequence). V was shortened by 2 bases and J by 5 bases, with 6 bases between the two germline ends. The CDR3 spans 12 residues. Written as DNA, the CDR3 is TGTGCCAGTAGTATAAGGAGGACTGAAGCTTTCTTT. This codes for CASSIRRTEAFF.

Note on this clonotype: A read error is possible here, since a much larger clone lies one base away. The V and J genes are TRBV27 and TRBJ2-1; no clear D gene. This CDR3 is built from 12 residues. Germline CDR1 and CDR2: MNHEY and SMNVEV (reference sequence). The DNA of the CDR3 is TGTGCCAGCAGTTCCCCCTACAATGAGCAGGTCTTC. Protein sequence: CASSSPYNEQVF.

This clonotype has a count of ten or more. The V call is TRBV6-2 or TRBV6-3, the J call TRBJ1-1; TRBD1 agrees at 7 bases. Looked up from germline, CDR1 is MNHEY and CDR2 is SVGEGT. The CDR3 contains 20 residues. V was pared by 7 bases and J by 0 bases, with 23 bases of the junction left unmatched. The CDR3 spells CASTHFGTEEGGWVNTEAFF. The CDR3 nucleotides read TGTGCCAGCACCCACTTTGGGACAGAAGAAGGGGGGTGGGTGAACACTGAAGCTTTCTTT.

The chain links TRBV6-1 to TRBJ1-5; D ambiguous. Per the germline V gene, CDR1 is MNHNS and CDR2 is SASEGT. The CDR3 spans 13 residues. Trimming took off 4 bases at V and 5 bases at J, with 9 bases between the two ends. The CDR3: CASSVSSYQPQHF. DNA for the CDR3: TGTGCCAGCAGTGTCAGTAGTTATCAGCCCCAGCATTTT.

This clonotype was seen many times. CDR3 sequence reads: CASQEGAGSYEQYF. The CDR3 DNA sequence: TGTGCCAGCCAGGAGGGGGCGGGGTCCTACGAGCAGTACTTC. The chain employs TRBV7-8 and TRBJ2-7, with a possible D match to TRBD1 (7 bases). The CDR3 sequence is 14 residues long. Germline assignment: CDR1 SGHVS and CDR2 FQNEAQ. V shed 8 bases and J shed 1 base, with 15 bases lying between them.

The genes are TRBV12-3 or TRBV12-4 and TRBJ2-3, with 10 bases fitting TRBD2. CDR3 size: 17 residues. V dropped 2 bases and J dropped 3; count of bases not matched to a gene: 8. The chain's CDR3 is CASSLSLAGVITDTQYF. The CDR3 DNA reads TGTGCCAGCAGTTTATCCCTAGCGGGAGTTATTACAGATACGCAGTATTTT.

The V gene is TRBV6-9, the J gene TRBJ1-3; no definite D call. Looked up from germline, CDR1 is MNHGY and CDR2 is SVAAGI. The V gene lost 4 bases and the J gene lost 10 bases, with 23 bases spanning the gap. The CDR3 loop spans 16 amino acids. CDR3 in amino acids: CASSSTMTSVRVTIYF. CDR3 DNA sequence: TGTGCCAGCAGTTCAACAATGACCAGCGTAAGGGTAACCATATATTTT.

In this sample, this clonotype turned up a few times. One end of the junction is discordant with germline, which a read error may explain. The genes are TRBV4-2 and TRBJ1-2; no reliable D call. The CDR3 has 14 amino acids. Per the germline V gene, CDR1 is LGHNA and CDR2 is YNFKEQ. CDR3: CASSQDYGHYGYTF. DNA for the CDR3: TGTGCTAGCAGCCAAGATTACGGTCACTATGGCTACACCTTC.

This clonotype has a count of ten or more. This rearrangement joins TRBV9 to TRBJ2-7; 7 nucleotides line up with TRBD2. The V gene's germline CDR1 is SGDLS and CDR2 YYNGEE. V lost 2 bases and J lost 2; bases outside the gene matches: 7. This CDR3 region has 15 residues. CDR3 loop: CASSVASGFTYEQYF. CDR3 nucleotide sequence: TGTGCCAGCAGCGTGGCTAGCGGATTCACCTACGAGCAGTACTTC. The full variable domain, with the rest looked up from reference TRBV9 and TRBJ2-7, is DSGVTQTPKHLITATGQRVTLRCSPRSGDLSVYWYQQSLDQGLQFLIQYYNGEERAKGNILERFSAQQFPDLHSELNLSSLELGDSALYFCASSVASGFTYEQYFGPGTRLTVT.

The sample holds many counts of this clonotype. The rearrangement links TRBV29-1 to TRBJ2-3; no clear D gene. V dropped 5 bases and J dropped 2 bases, with 8 bases sitting between them. This CDR3 spans 12 amino acids. Germline CDR1 reads SQVTM; CDR2 reads ANQGSEA. The CDR3 loop reads CSVSRDTDTQYF. Here the CDR3 DNA reads TGCAGCGTTTCGAGAGACACAGATACGCAGTATTTT.

In its sample, this clonotype was seen many times. This rearrangement joins TRBV6-1 to TRBJ1-2; 8 nucleotides agree with TRBD1. This CDR3 comprises 14 residues. Germline CDR1 and CDR2: MNHNS and SASEGT. J was trimmed by 4 bases and V by 5 bases; bases with no gene match: 6. The CDR3 loop reads CASSNNQGAYGYTF. DNA for the CDR3: TGTGCCAGCAGTAACAATCAGGGGGCCTATGGCTACACCTTC.

Ten or more counts support this clonotype. CDR3: CAIRAGARGDEQFF. The CDR3 nucleotides read TGTGCCATCAGGGCCGGGGCCCGCGGGGATGAGCAGTTCTTC. The V gene is TRBV10-3, the J gene TRBJ2-1; maybe TRBD2 (6 bases). Germline V gene sequence: CDR1 ENHRY, CDR2 SYGVKD. The CDR3 has 14 amino acids. V lost 6 bases and J lost 8, with 17 bases in between.

This clonotype appeared a few times. The V and J genes are TRBV12-3 or TRBV12-4 and TRBJ2-1; 10 bases line up with TRBD1. CDR3 length: 14 amino acids. With 6 bases clipped from V and 14 bases from J, the junction kept 13 bases outside the gene matches. CDR3 sequence reads: CASSQPGQGFFEFF. The CDR3 nucleotides are TGTGCCAGCAGCCAGCCGGGACAGGGGTTCTTTGAGTTCTTC.

There are many counts of this clonotype. J is TRBJ2-1 and V is TRBV10-3; TRBD2 matches at 12 bases. CDR1 ENHRY and CDR2 SYGVKD come from the germline V gene. The CDR3 covers 20 residues. The trim removed 0 bases at V and 9 bases at J, leaving 18 bases unmatched. CDR3 DNA sequence: TGTGCCATCAGTGAGTCGAACGCTAGCGGGAGGGCCGTGGATAGATTTGAGCAGTTCTTC. As protein: CAISESNASGRAVDRFEQFF.

This rearrangement joins TRBV29-1 to TRBJ1-5; weak D call: TRBD1 (5 bases). The V end was cut by 7 bases, the J end by 5 bases, with 15 bases between. The V gene's germline CDR1 is SQVTM and CDR2 ANQGSEA. CDR3 length: 13 amino acids. This CDR3 is CSAQGGRDQPQHF. For the CDR3, the DNA is TGCAGCGCCCAGGGAGGGCGGGATCAGCCCCAGCATTTT. Filled out from reference TRBV29-1 and TRBJ1-5, the complete variable domain reads SAVISQKPSRDICQRGTSLTIQCQVDSQVTMMFWYRQQPGQSLTLIATANQGSEATYESGFVIDKFPISRPNLTFSTLTVSNMSPEDSSIYLCSAQGGRDQPQHFGDGTRLSIL.

This chain connects TRBV7-9 to TRBJ2-1; TRBD2 matches at 15 bases. The V gene end was trimmed by 4 bases and the J gene end by 2 bases; junction bases not matched to a gene: 9. Germline CDR1 SEHNR, CDR2 FQNEAQ (reference sequence). This CDR3 contains 19 residues. CDR3 loop: CASSSFGTSGRSPYNEQFF. The CDR3 DNA sequence: TGTGCCAGCAGCTCCTTTGGGACTAGCGGGAGGAGTCCCTACAATGAGCAGTTCTTC.

The table lists this clonotype with many counts. This sequence joins TRBV20-1 and TRBJ2-7; 8 bases align to TRBD2. The CDR3 consists of 14 residues. The junction had 7 bases not matched to a gene; V was cut back by 6 bases and J by 0 bases. CDR1 and CDR2 from the germline V gene are DFQATT and SNEGSKA (reference sequence). DNA of the CDR3: TGCAGTGCCCATACTAGCGGAAGCTCCTACGAGCAGTACTTC. It translates to CSAHTSGSSYEQYF.

This clonotype was observed many times. This chain connects TRBV6-1 to TRBJ1-1; unclear D gene. The CDR3 is made up of 13 amino acids. Per germline, CDR1 MNHNS and CDR2 SASEGT. With 1 base removed from V and 1 base from J, the gap between germline ends came to 4 bases. The CDR3 region is CASSEVRNTEAFF. In DNA, the CDR3 is TGTGCCAGCAGTGAAGTGAGGAACACTGAAGCTTTCTTT.

This clonotype was counted a few times. This chain links TRBV7-2 with TRBJ1-1, with 8 bases that match TRBD1. Germline assignment: CDR1 SGHTA and CDR2 FQGNSA. This CDR3 region has 14 residues. The V and J ends lost 5 bases and 6 bases, in that order; junction bases with no gene match: 8. CDR3 protein: CASSQGAGAAEAFF. As DNA, the CDR3 is TGTGCCAGCAGCCAGGGGGCAGGGGCGGCTGAAGCTTTCTTT.

This clonotype was observed at least ten times. The chain combines TRBV27 with TRBJ2-1, with 11 bases fitting TRBD2. Trimming at V came to 7 bases and at J to 5 bases, leaving 10 bases not matched to a gene. The CDR3 is made up of 16 amino acids. The germline gives CDR1 MNHEY, CDR2 SMNVEV (reference sequence). The CDR3 sequence is CASTTSGVWPNNEQFF. In nucleotides, the CDR3 is TGTGCCAGCACGACTAGCGGGGTCTGGCCTAACAATGAGCAGTTCTTC.

This clonotype was seen repeatedly, ten times or more. Here the CDR3 DNA reads TGTGCCAGCAGCTTAGAGGCTGCGGGAGGACCGGATACGCAGTATTTT. It yields the protein CASSLEAAGGPDTQYF. V gene TRBV7-6 combines with J gene TRBJ2-3; TRBD2 matches at 8 bases. This CDR3 has 16 residues. V lost 1 base and J lost 6; bases outside the gene matches: 9. Germline V gene sequence: CDR1 SGHVS, CDR2 FNYEAQ.

Ten or more counts support this clonotype. The CDR3 spells CASNRGGSPNEQFF. For the CDR3, the DNA is TGTGCCAGCAATAGGGGCGGGAGCCCCAATGAGCAGTTCTTC. The chain employs TRBV11-2 and TRBJ2-1; 7 bases match TRBD2. Trimming at V came to 7 bases and at J to 6 bases, leaving 9 bases not matched to a gene. CDR1 and CDR2 (germline): SGHAT, FQNNGV. This CDR3 has 14 residues.

There are a few counts of this clonotype. V gene TRBV2 combines with J gene TRBJ2-2; no firm D call. Germline assignment: CDR1 SNHLY and CDR2 FYNNEI. The CDR3 extends over 14 amino acids. Trimming cost V 3 bases and J 1 base, with 6 bases left between them. The CDR3 nucleotides read TGTGCCAGCAGTGACGGGCGGAACACCGGGGAGCTGTTTTTT. Translation: CASSDGRNTGELFF.

The chain has TRBV28 and TRBJ2-7; 9 nucleotides agree with TRBD2. CDR3 length: 15 residues. V was clipped by 4 bases and J by 5 bases; unmatched bases: 9. Germline lookup yields CDR1 MDHEN and CDR2 SYDVKM. CDR3: CASSSLAGNSNEQYF. The CDR3 DNA follows: TGTGCCAGCAGTTCGCTAGCGGGAAATTCTAACGAGCAGTACTTC.

This clonotype was counted at least ten times. The rearrangement joins TRBV13 to TRBJ2-5; the D gene is possibly TRBD1 (5 bases). CDR1 and CDR2 from the germline V gene are PRHDT and FYEKMQ (reference sequence). Trimming took off 4 bases at V and 1 base at J, with 10 bases between the two ends. This CDR3 has 14 amino acids. In DNA, the CDR3 is TGTGCCAGCAGCTCCGGACATTCCCAAGAGACCCAGTACTTC. Translated: CASSSGHSQETQYF.

This clonotype turned up a few times. The chain employs TRBV24-1 and TRBJ2-6; D possibly uses TRBD1 or TRBD2 (6 bases each). In germline, CDR1 is KGHDR, CDR2 SFDVKD. V lost 4 bases, J lost 2 bases, and 14 bases lay in between. The CDR3 loop spans 17 amino acids. The CDR3 sequence is CATSDPGGGAGANVLTF. In DNA form, the CDR3 reads TGTGCCACCAGTGACCCTGGGGGCGGGGCTGGGGCCAACGTCCTGACTTTC.

This clonotype showed up just a few times. The rearrangement uses TRBV30 and TRBJ2-7; D ambiguous. Trimming shortened V by 4 bases and J by 3 bases, and 7 bases separated the two germline ends. The CDR3 runs to 11 residues. Germline CDR1 and CDR2: GTSNPN and SVGIG (reference sequence). CDR3 residues: CAWNLGYEQYF. CDR3 DNA sequence: TGTGCCTGGAATCTTGGCTACGAGCAGTACTTC.

This clonotype was seen at least ten times. The chain has TRBV24-1 and TRBJ2-5; D gene unclear. Trimming removed 3 bases at V and 8 bases at J, with 18 bases between. Germline V gene sequence: CDR1 KGHDR, CDR2 SFDVKD. This CDR3 has 15 amino acids. The CDR3 loop is CATSDRAPRQRTQYF. The CDR3 region has the DNA TGTGCCACCAGTGATAGGGCCCCTAGGCAAAGAACCCAGTACTTC.

In its sample, this clonotype was seen many times. J is TRBJ2-3 and V is TRBV7-3; 8 nucleotides align to TRBD2. Losses at the gene ends were 5 bases for V and 6 bases for J; bases not matched to a gene: 10. This CDR3 region has 15 residues. The V gene's germline CDR1 is SGHTA and CDR2 FQGTGA. The CDR3 spells CASSRAGVITDTQYF. CDR3 sequence (DNA): TGTGCCAGCAGCCGAGCGGGAGTGATTACGGATACGCAGTATTTT.